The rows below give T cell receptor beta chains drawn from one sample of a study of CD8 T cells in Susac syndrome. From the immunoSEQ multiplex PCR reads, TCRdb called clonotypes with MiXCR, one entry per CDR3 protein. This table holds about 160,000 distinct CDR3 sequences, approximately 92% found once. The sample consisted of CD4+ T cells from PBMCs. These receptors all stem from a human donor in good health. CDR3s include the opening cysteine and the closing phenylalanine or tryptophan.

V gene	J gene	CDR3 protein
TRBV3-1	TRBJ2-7	CASSQVGRSWDYEQYF
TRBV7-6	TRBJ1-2	CASSPRAGAYGYTF
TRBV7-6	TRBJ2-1	CASSLAQADNEQFF
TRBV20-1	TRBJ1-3	CSARDFPRNTIYF
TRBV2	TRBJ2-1	CASSGKRGGGENEQFF
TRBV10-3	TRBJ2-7	CAIRGLGPYEQYF
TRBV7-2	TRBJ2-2	CASSLSYNRGGGELFF
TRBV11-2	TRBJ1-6	CASSLQGILHF
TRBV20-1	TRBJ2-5	CSARDVWTAQETQYF
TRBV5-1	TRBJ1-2	CASSSNQHYGYTF
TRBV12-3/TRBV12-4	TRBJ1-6	CASSFGGATYNSPLHF
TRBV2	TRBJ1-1	CASSYQGADTEAFF
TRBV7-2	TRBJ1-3	CASSPVGGNTIYF
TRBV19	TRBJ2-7	CASSSRTSGVIVEYF
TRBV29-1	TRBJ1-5	CSARVGDNQPQHF
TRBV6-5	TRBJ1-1	CASSYRAGGTEAFF
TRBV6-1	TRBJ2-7	CASSEAAYEQYF
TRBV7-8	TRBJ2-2	CASSPWRGSDTGELFF
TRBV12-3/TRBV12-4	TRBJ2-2	CASSPDRANGELFF
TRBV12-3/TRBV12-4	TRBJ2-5	CASRRSGGETQYF
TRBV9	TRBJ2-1	CASSVGSSGGVNEQFF
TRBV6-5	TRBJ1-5	CASSPYRGGDQPQHF
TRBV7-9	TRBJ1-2	CASSLGGNNYGYTF
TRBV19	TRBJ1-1	CASSPTGMNTEAFF
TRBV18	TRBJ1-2	CASSTLDSYYGYTF
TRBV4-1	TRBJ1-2	CASSQVRLGGYTF
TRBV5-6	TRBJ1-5	CASSLFQGDQPQHF
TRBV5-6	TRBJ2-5	CASSFGLAGGAETQYF
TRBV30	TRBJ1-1	CARSIVGNTEAFF
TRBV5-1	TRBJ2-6	CASSLGQAGYGANVLTF
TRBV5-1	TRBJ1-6	CASSLAPSSPPLHF
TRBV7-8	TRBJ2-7	CASSLNPTYEQYF
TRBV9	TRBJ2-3	CASSVPSSTDTQYF
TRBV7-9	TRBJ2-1	CASSFGQGNNEQFF
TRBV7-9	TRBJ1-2	CASSLILTGDGYTF
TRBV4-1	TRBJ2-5	CASSRRGTGETQYF
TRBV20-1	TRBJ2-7	CSARSSRGDYEQYF
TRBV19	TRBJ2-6	CASSQGTGNVLTF
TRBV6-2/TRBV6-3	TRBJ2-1	CASSYSFSSSTYNEQFF
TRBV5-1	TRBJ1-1	CASSEQGGDAEAFF
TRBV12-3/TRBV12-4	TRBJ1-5	CASSFGTGPNQPQHF
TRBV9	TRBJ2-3	CASSVDSGLDTDTQYF
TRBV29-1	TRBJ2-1	CSVEWWGSYNEQFF
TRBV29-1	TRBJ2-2	CSASQGGHGELFF
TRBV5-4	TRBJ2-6	CASSLAVSSGANVLTF
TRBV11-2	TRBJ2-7	CASSSLRERGPSREQYF
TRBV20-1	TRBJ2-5	CSLRGLAGARGETQYF
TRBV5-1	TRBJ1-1	CASSLGTKNTEAFF
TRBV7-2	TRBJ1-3	CASTSSMPSGNTIYF
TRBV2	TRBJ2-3	CASSITPPSGEGGTQYF
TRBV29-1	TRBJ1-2	CSVDRDIYGYTF
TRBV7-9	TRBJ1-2	CASSLSPDNYGYTF
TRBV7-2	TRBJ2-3	CASTRTSFSSDTQYF
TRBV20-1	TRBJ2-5	CSARVGAGGETQYF
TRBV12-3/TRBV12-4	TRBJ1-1	CASSLLLGGTVDEAFF